The sequence of this T cell receptor beta chain was determined in a study of cytomegalovirus exposure and HLA in healthy donors. As to this clone: The antigen is not known.

Both 60 Vbeta primers and 13 Jbeta primers went into the PCR. The method was immunoSEQ multiplex PCR; TCRdb's version includes in-frame clones alone and lacks a portion of them. The sample records about 140,000 clones, over 60% being singletons. The CDR3 is 15 residues long. The V and J ends lost 5 bases and 6 bases, in that order; junction bases with no gene match: 8. CDR1 MRHNA and CDR2 SNTAGT come from the germline V gene. Study results and caveats: Accurate HLA-A and HLA-B prediction from TCR beta sequences was reported for most subjects. TCR beta V segments were, for the most part, productive about 87% or about 30% of the time in an earlier analysis. In a later analysis, several top co-occurrence clusters appeared linked to parvovirus B19, influenza, CMV and Epstein-Barr virus.

The receptor comes from a woman between 50 and 59 years old in good health and CMV-seronegative. V and J are TRBV6-4 and TRBJ2-1, with 9 bases aligning to TRBD1. Sequenced: PBMCs. The CDR3 reads CASSPTGQGPNEQFF. The CDR3, as DNA: TGTGCCAGCAGTCCTACGGGACAGGGCCCCAATGAGCAGTTCTTC.